Listed below are T cell receptor beta chains from one sample, sequenced in a study of T cell responses to AZD1222 COVID-19 vaccine. Clones were sequenced by immunoSEQ multiplex PCR, and TCRdb holds only the in-frame ones, with some missing. Of about 73,000 clones listed, roughly 87% are singletons. This specimen consisted of peripheral blood, obtained 28 days after the second AZD1222 dose. The receptor source for this set is an adult who received the AZD1222 COVID-19 vaccine. The CDR3 runs from the conserved cysteine through the conserved F or W. The D gene is left open where the match is weak. Size is stated for part of the rows, as once, few or many counts, or as a class when the clone is expanded.

J gene: TRBJ1-2
V gene: TRBV2
D gene: NA
clone size: NA
CDR3 DNA: TGTGCCAGCAGTGATTTTTCTGTTGGCAGAGACTATGGCTACACCTTC
CDR3 protein: CASSDFSVGRDYGYTF

J gene: TRBJ1-1
V gene: TRBV3-1/TRBV3-2
D gene: NA
clone size: NA
CDR3 DNA: TGTGCCAGCAGTCCCACCGAGGGGGGCGCTTTCTTT
CDR3 protein: CASSPTEGGAFF

J gene: TRBJ2-6
V gene: TRBV10-3
D gene: NA
clone size: once
CDR3 DNA: TGTGCCGCGAACAGGGCTGGGGCCAACGTCCTGACTTTC
CDR3 protein: CAANRAGANVLTF

J gene: TRBJ1-5
V gene: TRBV30
D gene: NA
clone size: NA
CDR3 DNA: TGTGCCTGGAGTGTAACAGGGTCCCAGCATTTT
CDR3 protein: CAWSVTGSQHF

J gene: TRBJ2-7
V gene: TRBV28
D gene: NA
clone size: NA
CDR3 DNA: TGTGCCAGCAGTACCACCACGGGGGCATACGAGCAGTACTTC
CDR3 protein: CASSTTTGAYEQYF

J gene: TRBJ1-2
V gene: TRBV5-4
D gene: NA
clone size: NA
CDR3 DNA: TGTGCCAGCCCCCCGAAGGGGATTAACTATGGCTACACCTTC
CDR3 protein: CASPPKGINYGYTF

J gene: TRBJ2-2
V gene: TRBV5-8
D gene: NA
clone size: NA
CDR3 DNA: TGTGCCAGCAGCTATCCAGGGTTTCCCGGGGAGCTGTTTTTT
CDR3 protein: CASSYPGFPGELFF

J gene: TRBJ2-5
V gene: TRBV5-1
D gene: TRBD2
clone size: NA
CDR3 DNA: TGCGCCAGCAGCAAAGGGACTAGCGGCCAAGAGACCCAGTACTTC
CDR3 protein: CASSKGTSGQETQYF

J gene: TRBJ2-1
V gene: TRBV4-2
D gene: TRBD2
clone size: NA
CDR3 DNA: TGTGCCAGCAGCCTGGGACTAGCGGACAACAATGAGCAGTTCTTC
CDR3 protein: CASSLGLADNNEQFF

J gene: TRBJ1-1
V gene: TRBV7-3
D gene: NA
clone size: NA
CDR3 DNA: TGTGCCAGCAGCTTTAGGTGGTCACGGACTATGAACACTGAAGCTTTCTTT
CDR3 protein: CASSFRWSRTMNTEAFF

J gene: TRBJ2-3
V gene: TRBV12-5
D gene: NA
clone size: NA
CDR3 DNA: TGTGCTAGTGGTTTGGTACTAGTTGCCCGGGGAGATACGCAGTATTTT
CDR3 protein: CASGLVLVARGDTQYF

J gene: TRBJ2-3
V gene: TRBV24-1
D gene: NA
clone size: NA
CDR3 DNA: TGTGCCACCAGTGACGGCCCCCAGAGACACACAGATACGCAGTATTTT
CDR3 protein: CATSDGPQRHTDTQYF

J gene: TRBJ2-3
V gene: TRBV3-1/TRBV3-2
D gene: NA
clone size: NA
CDR3 DNA: TGTGCCAGCAGCCAAGGCCCCCGGGCGGGGGATACGCAGTATTTT
CDR3 protein: CASSQGPRAGDTQYF

J gene: TRBJ2-7
V gene: TRBV10-3
D gene: TRBD1
clone size: NA
CDR3 DNA: TGTGCCATCAGCCCATCGGGACAGCGGACCTACGAGCAGTACTTC
CDR3 protein: CAISPSGQRTYEQYF

J gene: TRBJ1-2
V gene: TRBV6-5
D gene: TRBD1
clone size: NA
CDR3 DNA: TGTGCCAGCAGTTACACATCCGGGACAGGGGAAGGCTACACCTTC
CDR3 protein: CASSYTSGTGEGYTF

J gene: TRBJ1-2
V gene: TRBV29-1
D gene: TRBD1
clone size: NA
CDR3 DNA: TGCAGCGTTGAAGGAGGGGGCAGTTATGGCTACACCTTC
CDR3 protein: CSVEGGGSYGYTF

J gene: TRBJ1-5
V gene: TRBV6-2/TRBV6-3
D gene: NA
clone size: NA
CDR3 DNA: TGTGCCAGCAGTTACTCGTCCTATAGCAATCAGCCCCAGCATTTT
CDR3 protein: CASSYSSYSNQPQHF

J gene: TRBJ2-7
V gene: TRBV11-2
D gene: TRBD1
clone size: NA
CDR3 DNA: TGTGCCAGCAGCCCCGCGGGTTTTGGCAGGGGGCAAGAGCAGTACTTC
CDR3 protein: CASSPAGFGRGQEQYF

J gene: TRBJ2-5
V gene: TRBV5-1
D gene: NA
clone size: NA
CDR3 DNA: TGCGCCAGCAGCGGAGTTGGAGACGGCGAGACCCAGTACTTC
CDR3 protein: CASSGVGDGETQYF

J gene: TRBJ2-7
V gene: TRBV6-5
D gene: NA
clone size: few
CDR3 DNA: TGTGCCAGCAGTTACTCGGGAGTCGGGGCCCGGGAGCAGTACTTC
CDR3 protein: CASSYSGVGAREQYF

J gene: TRBJ2-5
V gene: TRBV13
D gene: TRBD1
clone size: NA
CDR3 DNA: TGTGCCAGCAGCCCTAGGGACAGCCAACAAGAGACCCAGTACTTC
CDR3 protein: CASSPRDSQQETQYF

J gene: TRBJ1-5
V gene: TRBV6-5
D gene: NA
clone size: NA
CDR3 DNA: TGTGCCAGCAGTTCTACAATCAATCAGCCCCAGCATTTT
CDR3 protein: CASSSTINQPQHF

J gene: TRBJ1-5
V gene: TRBV19
D gene: NA
clone size: NA
CDR3 DNA: TGTGCCAGTACTAAATGGGGTTGGAGCAATCAGCCCCAGCATTTT
CDR3 protein: CASTKWGWSNQPQHF

J gene: TRBJ2-5
V gene: TRBV29-1
D gene: NA
clone size: NA
CDR3 DNA: TGCAGCGTCAGGGTTGAGACCCAGTACTTC
CDR3 protein: CSVRVETQYF

J gene: TRBJ1-1
V gene: TRBV5-1
D gene: NA
clone size: NA
CDR3 DNA: TGCGCCAGCAGGACTACAGGGTCGAGGGACACTGAAGCTTTCTTT
CDR3 protein: CASRTTGSRDTEAFF

J gene: TRBJ1-6
V gene: TRBV5-4
D gene: TRBD1
clone size: NA
CDR3 DNA: TGTGCCAGCAGAAGCTACAGGGGCGGCAATAATTCACCCCTCCACTTT
CDR3 protein: CASRSYRGGNNSPLHF

J gene: TRBJ1-1
V gene: TRBV2
D gene: NA
clone size: once
CDR3 DNA: TGTGCCAGCCTAAACGGAAGGTTGAACACTGAAGCTTTCTTT
CDR3 protein: CASLNGRLNTEAFF

J gene: TRBJ1-6
V gene: TRBV7-2
D gene: NA
clone size: once
CDR3 DNA: TGTGCCAGCAGCTTAGTTGGGGGACGGACTAATTCACCCCTCCACTTT
CDR3 protein: CASSLVGGRTNSPLHF

J gene: TRBJ1-3
V gene: TRBV7-2
D gene: NA
clone size: NA
CDR3 DNA: TGTGCCAGCAGCTCGAACAGGGTGTATGGAAACACCATATATTTT
CDR3 protein: CASSSNRVYGNTIYF

J gene: TRBJ2-7
V gene: TRBV2
D gene: TRBD2
clone size: NA
CDR3 DNA: TGTGCCAGCCAGTCTAGCGGGGGGTACTACGAGCAGTACTTC
CDR3 protein: CASQSSGGYYEQYF

J gene: TRBJ2-1
V gene: TRBV5-4
D gene: NA
clone size: NA
CDR3 DNA: TGTGCCAGCAGCTTGGCGGGGCCATACAATGAGCAGTTCTTC
CDR3 protein: CASSLAGPYNEQFF

J gene: TRBJ1-1
V gene: TRBV16
D gene: NA
clone size: NA
CDR3 DNA: TGTGCCAGCAGCCAATCGGGCGCTACGAACACTGAAGCTTTCTTT
CDR3 protein: CASSQSGATNTEAFF

J gene: TRBJ1-2
V gene: TRBV18
D gene: TRBD1
clone size: NA
CDR3 DNA: TGTGCCAGCTCACCACCGACTAGGCCCCAGGGGGGCTATGGCTACACCTTC
CDR3 protein: CASSPPTRPQGGYGYTF

J gene: TRBJ2-2
V gene: TRBV11-2
D gene: NA
clone size: NA
CDR3 DNA: TGTGCCAGCAGCTTCCGACCTCTTCAGGGGAACGCGAACACCGGGGAGCTGTTTTTT
CDR3 protein: CASSFRPLQGNANTGELFF

J gene: TRBJ1-2
V gene: TRBV18
D gene: NA
clone size: NA
CDR3 DNA: TGTGCCAGCTCACCATCGGCCAGTAACTATGGCTACACCTTC
CDR3 protein: CASSPSASNYGYTF

J gene: TRBJ1-1
V gene: TRBV6-5
D gene: NA
clone size: NA
CDR3 DNA: TGTGCCAGCAGGGGAACGGGGGCTAGGACTGAAGCTTTCTTT
CDR3 protein: CASRGTGARTEAFF

J gene: TRBJ2-7
V gene: TRBV5-1
D gene: NA
clone size: NA
CDR3 DNA: TGCGCCAGCAGCTTAGGGGCCGCCACTCCCTACGAAGAGCAGTACTTC
CDR3 protein: CASSLGAATPYEEQYF

J gene: TRBJ1-1
V gene: TRBV2
D gene: NA
clone size: NA
CDR3 DNA: TGTGCCAGCACTTCGGGGATGAACACTGAAGCTTTCTTT
CDR3 protein: CASTSGMNTEAFF

J gene: TRBJ2-1
V gene: TRBV10-3
D gene: NA
clone size: once
CDR3 DNA: TGTGCCATCAGTGCCCGGGACAACAATGAGCAGTTCTTC
CDR3 protein: CAISARDNNEQFF

J gene: TRBJ1-2
V gene: TRBV10-3
D gene: NA
clone size: NA
CDR3 DNA: TGTGCCATCAGTGCCGAGAGGATCTATGGCTACACCTTC
CDR3 protein: CAISAERIYGYTF

J gene: TRBJ1-1
V gene: TRBV11-3
D gene: NA
clone size: NA
CDR3 DNA: TGTGCCAGCAGCTTACCGGGAATGGGGAACACTGAAGCTTTCTTT
CDR3 protein: CASSLPGMGNTEAFF

J gene: TRBJ2-5
V gene: TRBV7-2
D gene: TRBD2
clone size: NA
CDR3 DNA: TGTGCCAGCAGCTTAATTTTGGTAGCGGGGGGGCAAGAGACCCAGTACTTC
CDR3 protein: CASSLILVAGGQETQYF

J gene: TRBJ2-3
V gene: TRBV7-8
D gene: NA
clone size: once
CDR3 DNA: TGTGCCAGCAGCTTCCGGGGGTGGGACACAGATACGCAGTATTTT
CDR3 protein: CASSFRGWDTDTQYF